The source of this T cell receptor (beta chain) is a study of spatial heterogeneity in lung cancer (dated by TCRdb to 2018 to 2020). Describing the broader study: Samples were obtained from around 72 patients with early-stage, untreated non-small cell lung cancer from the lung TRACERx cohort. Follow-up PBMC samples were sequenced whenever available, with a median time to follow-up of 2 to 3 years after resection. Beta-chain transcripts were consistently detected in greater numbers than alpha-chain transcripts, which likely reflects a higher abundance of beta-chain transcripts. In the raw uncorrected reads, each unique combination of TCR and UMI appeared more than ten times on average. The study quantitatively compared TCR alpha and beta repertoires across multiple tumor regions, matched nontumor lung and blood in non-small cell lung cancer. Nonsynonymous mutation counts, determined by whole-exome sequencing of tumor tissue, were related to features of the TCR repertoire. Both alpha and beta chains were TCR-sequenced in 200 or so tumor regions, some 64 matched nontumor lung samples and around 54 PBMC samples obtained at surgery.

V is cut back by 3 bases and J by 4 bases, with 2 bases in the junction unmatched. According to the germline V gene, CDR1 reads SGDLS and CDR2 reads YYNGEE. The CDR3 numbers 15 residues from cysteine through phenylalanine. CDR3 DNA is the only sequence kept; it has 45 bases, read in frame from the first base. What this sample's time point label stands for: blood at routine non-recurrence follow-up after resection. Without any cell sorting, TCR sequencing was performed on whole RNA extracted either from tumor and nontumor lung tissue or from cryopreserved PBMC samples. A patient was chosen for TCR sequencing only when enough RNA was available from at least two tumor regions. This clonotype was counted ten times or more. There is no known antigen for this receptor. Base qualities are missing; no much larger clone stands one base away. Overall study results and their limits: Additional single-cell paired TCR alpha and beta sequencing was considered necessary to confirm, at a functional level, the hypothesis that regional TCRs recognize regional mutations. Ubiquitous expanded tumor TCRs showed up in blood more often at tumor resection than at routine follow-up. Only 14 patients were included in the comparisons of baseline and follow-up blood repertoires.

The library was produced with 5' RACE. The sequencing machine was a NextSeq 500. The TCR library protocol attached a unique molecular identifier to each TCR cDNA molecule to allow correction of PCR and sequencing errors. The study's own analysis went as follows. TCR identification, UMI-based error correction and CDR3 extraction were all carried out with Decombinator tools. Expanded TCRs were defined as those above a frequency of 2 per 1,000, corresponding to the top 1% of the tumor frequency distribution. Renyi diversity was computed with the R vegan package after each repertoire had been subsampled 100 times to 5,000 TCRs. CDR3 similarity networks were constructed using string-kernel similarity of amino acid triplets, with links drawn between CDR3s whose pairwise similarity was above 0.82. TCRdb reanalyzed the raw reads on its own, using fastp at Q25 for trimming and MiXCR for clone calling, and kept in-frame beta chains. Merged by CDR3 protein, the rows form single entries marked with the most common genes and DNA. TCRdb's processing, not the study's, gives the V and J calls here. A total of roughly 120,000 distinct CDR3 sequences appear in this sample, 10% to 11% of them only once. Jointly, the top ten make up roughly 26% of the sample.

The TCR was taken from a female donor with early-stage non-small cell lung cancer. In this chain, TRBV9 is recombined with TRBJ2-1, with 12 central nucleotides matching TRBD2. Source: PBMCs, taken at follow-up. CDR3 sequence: CASSAGLAGYNEQFF. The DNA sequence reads TGTGCCAGCAGCGCCGGACTAGCGGGGTACAATGAGCAGTTCTTC. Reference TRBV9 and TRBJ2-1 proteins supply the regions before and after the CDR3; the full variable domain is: DSGVTQTPKHLITATGQRVTLRCSPRSGDLSVYWYQQSLDQGLQFLIQYYNGEERAKGNILERFSAQQFPDLHSELNLSSLELGDSALYFCASSAGLAGYNEQFFGPGTRLTVL.